The clone carrying this TCR beta chain was counted only a few times. This sample is drawn from a study of cytomegalovirus exposure and HLA in healthy donors. Trimming took 7 bases from V and 4 from J, leaving 5 bases between them. Germline lookup yields CDR1 MNHEY and CDR2 SVGAGI. The CDR3 is 11 residues long. The study ran its PCR with 60 Vbeta and 13 Jbeta primers. Profiled with immunoSEQ multiplex PCR; TCRdb holds only in-frame clones, not every one. The sample includes 75,000 to 100,000 clones, roughly 79% of them seen just once. This clonotype was obtained from a female donor in good health and CMV-seropositive. The sequenced sample was PBMCs. V is TRBV6-5 and J is TRBJ1-3, with D unresolved. CDR3 DNA sequence: TGTGCCAGCACAACAGGAAACACCATATATTTT. It yields the protein CASTTGNTIYF.